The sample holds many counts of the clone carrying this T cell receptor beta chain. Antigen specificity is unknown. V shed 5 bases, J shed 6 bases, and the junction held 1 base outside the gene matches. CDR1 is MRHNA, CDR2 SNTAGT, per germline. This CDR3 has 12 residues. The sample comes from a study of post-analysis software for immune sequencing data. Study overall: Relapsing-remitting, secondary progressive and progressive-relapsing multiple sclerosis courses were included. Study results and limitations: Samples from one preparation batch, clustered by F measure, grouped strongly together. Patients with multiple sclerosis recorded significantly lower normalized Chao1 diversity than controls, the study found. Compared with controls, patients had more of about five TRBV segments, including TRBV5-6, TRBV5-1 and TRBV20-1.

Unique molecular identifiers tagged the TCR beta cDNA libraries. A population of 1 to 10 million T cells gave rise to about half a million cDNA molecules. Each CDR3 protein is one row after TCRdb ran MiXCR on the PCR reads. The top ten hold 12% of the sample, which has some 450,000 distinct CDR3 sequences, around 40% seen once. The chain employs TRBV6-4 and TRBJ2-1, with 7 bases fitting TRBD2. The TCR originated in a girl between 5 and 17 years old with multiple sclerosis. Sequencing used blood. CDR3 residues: CASSSGGNEQFF. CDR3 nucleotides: TGTGCCAGCAGTTCGGGAGGCAATGAGCAGTTCTTC.